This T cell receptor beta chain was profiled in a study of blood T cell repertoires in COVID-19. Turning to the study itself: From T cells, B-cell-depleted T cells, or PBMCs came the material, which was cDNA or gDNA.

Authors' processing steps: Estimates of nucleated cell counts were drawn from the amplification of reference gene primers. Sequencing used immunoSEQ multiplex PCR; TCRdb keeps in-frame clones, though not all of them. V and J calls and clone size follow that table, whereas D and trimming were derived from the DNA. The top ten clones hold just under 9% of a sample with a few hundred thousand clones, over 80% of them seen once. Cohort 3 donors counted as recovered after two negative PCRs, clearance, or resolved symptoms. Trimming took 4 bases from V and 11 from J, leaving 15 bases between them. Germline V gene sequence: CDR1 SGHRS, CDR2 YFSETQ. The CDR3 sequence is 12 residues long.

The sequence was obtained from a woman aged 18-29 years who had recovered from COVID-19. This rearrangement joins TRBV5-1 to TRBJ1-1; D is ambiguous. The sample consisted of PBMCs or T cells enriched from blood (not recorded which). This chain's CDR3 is CASSPRGDLAFF. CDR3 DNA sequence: TGCGCCAGCAGCCCCAGAGGCGATTTGGCTTTCTTT.